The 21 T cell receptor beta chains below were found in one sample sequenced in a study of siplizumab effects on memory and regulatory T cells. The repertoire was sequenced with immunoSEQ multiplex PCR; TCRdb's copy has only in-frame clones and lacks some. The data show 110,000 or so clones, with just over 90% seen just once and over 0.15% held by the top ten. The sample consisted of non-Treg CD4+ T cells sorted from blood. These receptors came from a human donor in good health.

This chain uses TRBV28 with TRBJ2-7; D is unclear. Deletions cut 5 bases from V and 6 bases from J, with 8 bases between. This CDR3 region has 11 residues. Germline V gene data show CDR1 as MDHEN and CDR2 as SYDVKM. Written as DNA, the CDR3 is TGTGCCAGCAGTCCGCGCTCCGAGCAGTACTTC. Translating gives CASSPRSEQYF.

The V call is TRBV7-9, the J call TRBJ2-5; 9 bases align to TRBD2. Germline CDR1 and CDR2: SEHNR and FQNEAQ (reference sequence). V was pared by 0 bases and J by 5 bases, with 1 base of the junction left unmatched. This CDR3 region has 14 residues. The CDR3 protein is CASSLASGRETQYF. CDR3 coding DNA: TGTGCCAGCAGCTTAGCGAGCGGGAGGGAGACCCAGTACTTC.

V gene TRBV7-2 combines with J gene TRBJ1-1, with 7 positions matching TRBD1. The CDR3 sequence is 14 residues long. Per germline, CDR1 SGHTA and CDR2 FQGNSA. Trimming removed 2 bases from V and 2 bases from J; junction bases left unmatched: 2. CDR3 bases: TGTGCCAGCAGCTTACGACAGGGCAACACTGAAGCTTTCTTT. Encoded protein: CASSLRQGNTEAFF.

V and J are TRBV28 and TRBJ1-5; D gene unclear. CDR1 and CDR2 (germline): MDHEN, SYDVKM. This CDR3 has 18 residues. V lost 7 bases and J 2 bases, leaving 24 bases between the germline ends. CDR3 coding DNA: TGTGCCAGCACCTATTTCCTCAGGCGGGGAGTCGGCAATCAGCCCCAGCATTTT. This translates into CASTYFLRRGVGNQPQHF.

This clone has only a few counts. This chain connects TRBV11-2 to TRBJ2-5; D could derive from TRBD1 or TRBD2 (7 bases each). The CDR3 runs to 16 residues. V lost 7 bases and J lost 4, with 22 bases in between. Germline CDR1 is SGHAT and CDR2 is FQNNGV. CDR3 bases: TGTGCCAGCACCGGACCGATAGACAGGGAGGGAGAGACCCAGTACTTC. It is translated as CASTGPIDREGETQYF.

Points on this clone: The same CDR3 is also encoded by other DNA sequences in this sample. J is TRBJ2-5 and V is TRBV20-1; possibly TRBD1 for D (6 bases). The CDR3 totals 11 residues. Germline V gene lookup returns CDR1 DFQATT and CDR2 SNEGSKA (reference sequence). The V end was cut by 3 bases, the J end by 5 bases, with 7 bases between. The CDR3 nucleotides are TGCAGTGCTAGGAGGGGGGAGACCCAGTACTTC. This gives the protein CSARRGETQYF.

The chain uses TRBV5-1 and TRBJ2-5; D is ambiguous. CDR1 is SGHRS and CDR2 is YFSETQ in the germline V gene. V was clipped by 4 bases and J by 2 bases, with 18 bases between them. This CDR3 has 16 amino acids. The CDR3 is CASSIDGQAKQETQYF. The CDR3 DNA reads TGCGCCAGCAGCATCGACGGTCAGGCGAAACAAGAGACCCAGTACTTC.

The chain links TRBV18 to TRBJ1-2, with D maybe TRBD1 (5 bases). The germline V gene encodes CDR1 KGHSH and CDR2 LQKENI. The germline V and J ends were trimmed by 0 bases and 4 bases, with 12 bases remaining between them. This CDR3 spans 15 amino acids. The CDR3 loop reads CASSPPAGSLYGYTF. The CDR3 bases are TGTGCCAGCTCACCACCTGCAGGGTCTCTCTATGGCTACACCTTC.

CDR3 protein: CASSQVEGEQYF. CDR3 DNA: TGTGCCAGCAGCCAAGTGGAGGGCGAGCAGTACTTC. The chain recombines TRBV4-2 with TRBJ2-7, with D perhaps matching TRBD2 (6 bases). The V gene lost 1 base and the J gene lost 6 bases, with 7 bases spanning the gap. From germline, CDR1 is LGHNA and CDR2 YNFKEQ. CDR3 size: 12 residues.

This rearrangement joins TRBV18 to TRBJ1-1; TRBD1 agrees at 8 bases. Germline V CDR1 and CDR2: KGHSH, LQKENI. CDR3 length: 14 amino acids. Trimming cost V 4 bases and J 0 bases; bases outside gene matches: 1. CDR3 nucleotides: TGTGCCAGCTCACGGGACAGGATGAACACTGAAGCTTTCTTT. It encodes CASSRDRMNTEAFF. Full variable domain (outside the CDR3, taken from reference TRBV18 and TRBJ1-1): NAGVMQNPRHLVRRRGQEARLRCSPMKGHSHVYWYRQLPEEGLKFMVYLQKENIIDESGMPKERFSAEFPKEGPSILRIQQVVRGDSAAYFCASSRDRMNTEAFFGQGTRLTVV.

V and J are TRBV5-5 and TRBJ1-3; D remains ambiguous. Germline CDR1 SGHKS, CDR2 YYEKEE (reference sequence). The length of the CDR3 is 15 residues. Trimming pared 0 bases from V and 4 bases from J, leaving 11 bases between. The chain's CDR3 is CASSLGATQGNTIYF. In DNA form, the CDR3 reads TGTGCCAGCAGCTTGGGTGCGACTCAGGGAAACACCATATATTTT.

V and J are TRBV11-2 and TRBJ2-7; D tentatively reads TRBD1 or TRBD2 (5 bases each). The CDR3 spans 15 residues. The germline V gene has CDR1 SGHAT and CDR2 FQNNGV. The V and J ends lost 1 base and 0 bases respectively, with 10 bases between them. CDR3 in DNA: TGTGCCAGCAGCTTAGCTCCGGGACCCTCCTACGAGCAGTACTTC. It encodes CASSLAPGPSYEQYF. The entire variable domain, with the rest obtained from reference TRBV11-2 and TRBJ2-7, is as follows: EAGVAQSPRYKIIEKRQSVAFWCNPISGHATLYWYQQILGQGPKLLIQFQNNGVVDDSQLPKDRFSAERLKGVDSTLKIQPAKLEDSAVYLCASSLAPGPSYEQYFGPGTRLTVT.

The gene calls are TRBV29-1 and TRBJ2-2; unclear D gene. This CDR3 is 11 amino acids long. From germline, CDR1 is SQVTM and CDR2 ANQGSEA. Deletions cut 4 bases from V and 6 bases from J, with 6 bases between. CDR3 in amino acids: CSVGVPGELFF. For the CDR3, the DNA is TGCAGCGTTGGGGTTCCCGGGGAGCTGTTTTTT.

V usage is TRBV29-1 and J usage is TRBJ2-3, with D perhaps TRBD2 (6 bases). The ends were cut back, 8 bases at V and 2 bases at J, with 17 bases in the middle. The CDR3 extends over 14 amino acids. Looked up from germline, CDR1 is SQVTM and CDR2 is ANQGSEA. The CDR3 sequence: CSFKSSGNTDTQYF. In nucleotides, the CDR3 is TGCAGCTTCAAAAGTAGCGGTAACACAGATACGCAGTATTTT.

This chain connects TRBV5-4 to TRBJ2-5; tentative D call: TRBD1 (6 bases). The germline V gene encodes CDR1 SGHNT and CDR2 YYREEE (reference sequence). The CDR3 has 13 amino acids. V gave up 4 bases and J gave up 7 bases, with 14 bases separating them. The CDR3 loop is CASSMDSSGTQYF. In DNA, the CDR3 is TGTGCCAGCAGCATGGACAGTAGTGGGACCCAGTACTTC.

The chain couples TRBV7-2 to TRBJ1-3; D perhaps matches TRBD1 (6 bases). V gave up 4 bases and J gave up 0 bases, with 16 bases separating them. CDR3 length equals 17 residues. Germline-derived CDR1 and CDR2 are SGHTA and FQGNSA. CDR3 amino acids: CASSYQGQGISGNTIYF. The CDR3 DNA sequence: TGTGCCAGCAGCTACCAGGGGCAGGGGATCTCTGGAAACACCATATATTTT.

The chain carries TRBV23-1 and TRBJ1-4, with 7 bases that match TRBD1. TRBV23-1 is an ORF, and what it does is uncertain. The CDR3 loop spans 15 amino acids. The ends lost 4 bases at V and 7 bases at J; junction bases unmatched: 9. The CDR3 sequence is CASSRLTGTCEKLFF. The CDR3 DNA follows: TGCGCCAGCAGTCGCTTGACAGGGACCTGTGAAAAACTGTTTTTT.

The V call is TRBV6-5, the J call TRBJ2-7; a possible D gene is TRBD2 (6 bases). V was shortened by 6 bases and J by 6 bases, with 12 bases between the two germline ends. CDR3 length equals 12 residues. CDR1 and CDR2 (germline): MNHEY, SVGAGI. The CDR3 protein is CASSAGGTEQYF. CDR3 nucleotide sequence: TGTGCCAGCAGCGCCGGAGGGACCGAGCAGTACTTC.

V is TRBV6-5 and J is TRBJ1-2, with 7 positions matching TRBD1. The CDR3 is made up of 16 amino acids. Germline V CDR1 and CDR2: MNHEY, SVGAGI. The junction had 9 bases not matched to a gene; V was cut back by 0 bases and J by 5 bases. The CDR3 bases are TGTGCCAGCAGTTACTCCGGGACAGCAACTCCATATGGCTACACCTTC. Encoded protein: CASSYSGTATPYGYTF.

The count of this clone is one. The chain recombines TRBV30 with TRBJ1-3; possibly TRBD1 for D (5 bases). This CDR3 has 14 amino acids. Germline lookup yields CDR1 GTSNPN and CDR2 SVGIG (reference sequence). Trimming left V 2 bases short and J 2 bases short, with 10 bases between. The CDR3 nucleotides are TGTGCCTGGAGTCCCTGGGGGACTGGAAACACCATATATTTT. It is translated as CAWSPWGTGNTIYF.

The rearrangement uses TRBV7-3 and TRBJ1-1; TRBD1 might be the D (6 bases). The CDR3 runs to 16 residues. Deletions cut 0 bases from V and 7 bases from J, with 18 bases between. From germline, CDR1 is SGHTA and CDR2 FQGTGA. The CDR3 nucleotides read TGTGCCAGCAGCTTAACGAGGCTGGGCAGGGGACATGAAGCTTTCTTT. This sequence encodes CASSLTRLGRGHEAFF. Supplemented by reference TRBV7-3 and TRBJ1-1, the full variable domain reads GAGVSQTPSNKVTEKGKYVELRCDPISGHTALYWYRQSLGQGPEFLIYFQGTGAADDSGLPNDRFFAVRPEGSVSTLKIQRTERGDSAVYLCASSLTRLGRGHEAFFGQGTRLTVV.